This T cell receptor (beta chain) came from a study of blood T cell repertoires in COVID-19. Across the whole study: Some COVID-19 samples were acute and others convalescent; all came from the United States, Italy and Spain.

Some clones are missing from TCRdb's copy, which holds only in-frame ones; the method was immunoSEQ multiplex PCR. This table has some 400,000 clones, approximately 92% appearing once. V lost 11 bases to trimming and J lost 4 bases; unmatched junction nucleotides: 12. CDR3 length: 14 residues. Germline V CDR1 and CDR2: MDHEN, SYDVKM. The sequence derives from a man aged 25-40 years who had recovered from COVID-19. The chain uses TRBV28 and TRBJ1-1, with 8 bases fitting TRBD1. The sample consisted of PBMCs or T cells enriched from blood (not recorded which). The DNA of the CDR3 is TGTGCCTCCAGCCAGGCAGGGGGCCCCACTGAAGCTTTCTTT. Its protein product is CASSQAGGPTEAFF.